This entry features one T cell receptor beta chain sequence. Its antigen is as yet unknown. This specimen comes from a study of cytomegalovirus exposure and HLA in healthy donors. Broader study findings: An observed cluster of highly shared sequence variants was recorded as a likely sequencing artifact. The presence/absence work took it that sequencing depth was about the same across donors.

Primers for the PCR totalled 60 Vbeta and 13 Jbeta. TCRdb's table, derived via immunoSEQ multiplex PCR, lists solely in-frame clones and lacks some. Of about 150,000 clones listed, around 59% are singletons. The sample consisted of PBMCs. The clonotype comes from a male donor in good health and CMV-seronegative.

DNA for the CDR3: TGTGCCAGCAGTTTCCGCCCGGGTGCCCGTGAAGCTTTCTTT. As protein: CASSFRPGAREAFF. The chain combines TRBV28 with TRBJ1-1; D gene unclear. Trimming took off 3 bases at V and 7 bases at J, with 15 bases between the two ends. CDR1 is MDHEN and CDR2 is SYDVKM in the germline V gene. This CDR3 region has 14 residues.